These 31 T cell receptor beta chains share one sample of origin, sequenced in a study of vaccination and CD4 T cells after COVID-19. Cultured CD4+ T-cell DNA underwent Oncomine TCR Beta short-read sequencing. TCRdb redid the calling of the PCR reads with MiXCR, one entry per CDR3 protein. The sample has under 15,000 distinct CDR3 sequences; about two thirds are singletons. Treatment noted: approximately nine-day PBMC culture with coronavirus spike peptide pools or control peptides (ViraFEST assay). No antigen has been assigned to these receptors. Source material: CD4+ T cells from blood, cultured in vitro. All receptors derive from a human donor who had recovered from COVID-19.

The chain carries TRBV6-1 and TRBJ2-7, with D maybe TRBD2 (6 bases). Germline V gene sequence: CDR1 MNHNS, CDR2 SASEGT. Between the trimmed V and J ends, which lost 5 bases and 6 bases, there was a span of 17 bases. The CDR3 is 14 amino acids. The CDR3 nucleotides are TGTGCCAGCAGTAAACCGGGAGAAGCTTCCGAGCAGTACTTC. This gives the protein CASSKPGEASEQYF.

This clonotype was counted a few times. The V call is TRBV28, the J call TRBJ2-2; tentative D call: TRBD2 (5 bases). Germline CDR1 is MDHEN and CDR2 is SYDVKM. This CDR3 is built from 16 residues. Trimming took 6 bases from V and 4 from J, leaving 18 bases between them. The CDR3: CASRGSFLGSTGELFF. CDR3 bases: TGTGCCAGCAGGGGTAGCTTCTTAGGGAGCACCGGGGAGCTGTTTTTT.

The chain couples TRBV12-3 or TRBV12-4 to TRBJ1-1, with D hard to call. The CDR3 sequence is 13 residues long. Trimming pared 5 bases from V and 7 bases from J, leaving 14 bases between. CDR3 sequence: CASSKQYKNEAFF. Written as DNA, the CDR3 is TGTGCCAGCAGTAAACAGTACAAAAATGAAGCTTTCTTT.

J is TRBJ1-2 and V is TRBV2; D is unclear. Trimming took 4 bases from V and 4 from J, leaving 7 bases between them. The CDR3 consists of 12 residues. Germline V gene sequence: CDR1 SNHLY, CDR2 FYNNEI. DNA for the CDR3: TGTGCCAGCAGTGGCACAGCCTATGGCTACACCTTC. Translating gives CASSGTAYGYTF.

This clonotype came up a few times. This chain joins TRBV6-2 or TRBV6-3 and TRBJ2-7; perhaps D is TRBD1 or TRBD2 (7 bases each). The V gene's germline CDR1 is MNHEY and CDR2 SVGEGT. Trimming cost V 7 bases and J 1 base, with 17 bases left between them. This CDR3 is 15 amino acids long. The CDR3 region is CASTYRGDRSYEQYF. CDR3 coding DNA: TGTGCCAGCACCTACCGGGGGGACAGATCCTACGAGCAGTACTTC.

V usage is TRBV7-9 and J usage is TRBJ2-4; D perhaps matches TRBD2 (6 bases). V lost 5 bases to trimming and J lost 0 bases, with 17 bases between them. CDR3 length equals 17 residues. Germline values: CDR1 SEHNR, CDR2 FQNEAQ (reference sequence). The CDR3: CASSIFPTGEAKNIQYF. The DNA for the CDR3 is TGTGCCAGCAGCATATTCCCCACGGGGGAAGCCAAAAACATTCAGTACTTC.

The chain recombines TRBV7-6 with TRBJ2-2; 7 bases are a match to TRBD2. The ends lost 5 bases at V and 0 bases at J; junction bases unmatched: 6. The CDR3 runs to 16 residues. Germline V gene lookup returns CDR1 SGHVS and CDR2 FNYEAQ. In DNA form, the CDR3 reads TGTGCCAGCAGCCCAAGGGGAGGGCCGAACACCGGGGAGCTGTTTTTT. This codes for CASSPRGGPNTGELFF. The full variable domain, its missing parts supplied by reference TRBV7-6 and TRBJ2-2, is GAGVSQSPRYKVTKRGQDVALRCDPISGHVSLYWYRQALGQGPEFLTYFNYEAQQDKSGLPNDRFSAERPEGSISTLTIQRTEQRDSAMYRCASSPRGGPNTGELFFGEGSRLTVL.

This chain uses TRBV19 with TRBJ2-2, with D tentatively TRBD1 (6 bases). CDR3 length equals 15 residues. The V and J ends lost 3 bases and 4 bases respectively, with 12 bases between them. Looked up from germline, CDR1 is LNHDA and CDR2 is SQIVND (reference sequence). The DNA of the CDR3 is TGTGCCAGTAGTATGGGTGGACAGTTCACCGGGGAGCTGTTTTTT. Translating it yields CASSMGGQFTGELFF. Using reference TRBV19 and TRBJ2-2 for the parts outside the CDR3, the full variable domain is DGGITQSPKYLFRKEGQNVTLSCEQNLNHDAMYWYRQDPGQGLRLIYYSQIVNDFQKGDIAEGYSVSREKKESFPLTVTSAQKNPTAFYLCASSMGGQFTGELFFGEGSRLTVL.

The gene calls are TRBV12-3 or TRBV12-4 and TRBJ1-2; perhaps TRBD1 as D (5 bases). Trimming cost V 6 bases and J 8 bases, with 22 bases left between them. The CDR3 totals 15 residues. This CDR3 is CASRTTGTQAAGYTF. DNA of the CDR3: TGTGCCAGCAGAACAACCGGGACTCAAGCGGCAGGCTACACCTTC.

The chain recombines TRBV12-3 or TRBV12-4 with TRBJ2-3; D may correspond to TRBD1 or TRBD2 (6 bases each). V was pared by 5 bases and J by 0 bases, with 18 bases between. This CDR3 has 17 residues. The CDR3 is CASSTPLEGVSTDTQYF. In DNA, the CDR3 is TGTGCCAGCAGTACCCCACTGGAGGGGGTCAGCACAGATACGCAGTATTTT.

This clonotype has just a few counts. Written as DNA, the CDR3 is TGTGCCAGCAGTTTAAGGGAGGAGACCCAGTACTTC. Translating gives CASSLREETQYF. V and J are TRBV12-3 or TRBV12-4 and TRBJ2-5, with a possible D match to TRBD2 (5 bases). The CDR3 length is 12 residues. V gave up 2 bases and J gave up 5 bases, with 6 bases separating them.

There are a few counts of this clonotype. The rearrangement links TRBV7-6 to TRBJ2-2, with 7 bases lining up with TRBD2. J gave up 4 bases and V 1 base, and 6 bases lay outside the gene matches. Germline CDR1 reads SGHVS; CDR2 reads FNYEAQ. There are 16 residues in the CDR3. The CDR3 DNA is TGTGCCAGCAGCTTAGAGGGCGGGAGTCCCACCGGGGAGCTGTTTTTT. It translates to CASSLEGGSPTGELFF.

The chain links TRBV20-1 to TRBJ2-1, with TRBD1 identical over 10 bases. Germline loops: CDR1 DFQATT, CDR2 SNEGSKA (reference sequence). With 5 bases clipped from V and 8 bases from J, the junction kept 3 bases outside the gene matches. CDR3 length: 12 residues. The CDR3 sequence is CSAGQGGDEQFF. In nucleotides, the CDR3 is TGCAGTGCTGGACAGGGGGGGGATGAGCAGTTCTTC.

The chain has TRBV7-9 and TRBJ2-6; unclear D gene. CDR1 is SEHNR, CDR2 FQNEAQ, per germline (reference sequence). The CDR3 is made up of 15 amino acids. Deletions cut 1 base from V and 1 base from J, with 5 bases between. CDR3 bases: TGTGCCAGCAGCTTAGGCCAGTCTGGGGCCAACGTCCTGACTTTC. This encodes CASSLGQSGANVLTF.

The chain has TRBV7-8 and TRBJ2-6; D gene unclear. Trimming cost V 3 bases and J 3 bases, with 9 bases left between them. The length of the CDR3 is 15 residues. From germline, CDR1 is SGHVS and CDR2 FQNEAQ. The CDR3 DNA is TGTGCCAGCAGCTTTGGGTTTATTGGGGCCAACGTCCTGACTTTC. This translates into CASSFGFIGANVLTF.

The rearrangement joins TRBV7-9 to TRBJ1-2; weak D call: TRBD1 (5 bases). Germline CDR1 is SEHNR and CDR2 is FQNEAQ (reference sequence). This CDR3 spans 14 amino acids. V was clipped by 5 bases and J by 7 bases, with 17 bases between them. CDR3 nucleotide sequence: TGTGCCAGCAGCGATACAGGACTGACTCCTGGCTACACCTTC. Translation: CASSDTGLTPGYTF. The full variable domain, in which reference TRBV7-9 and TRBJ1-2 provide the parts outside the CDR3, is DTGVSQNPRHKITKRGQNVTFRCDPISEHNRLYWYRQTLGQGPEFLTYFQNEAQLEKSRLLSDRFSAERPKGSFSTLEIQRTEQGDSAMYLCASSDTGLTPGYTFGSGTRLTVV.

The V and J genes are TRBV20-1 and TRBJ2-1; TRBD2 aligns across 10 bases. CDR3 length equals 13 residues. The germline V gene has CDR1 DFQATT and CDR2 SNEGSKA (reference sequence). The chain's CDR3 is CRVAGGSYNEQFF. CDR3 nucleotides: TGCAGAGTAGCGGGAGGCTCCTACAATGAGCAGTTCTTC.

V gene TRBV6-1 combines with J gene TRBJ2-3; TRBD2 might be the D (6 bases). This CDR3 comprises 17 residues. Germline CDR1 is MNHNS and CDR2 is SASEGT. Deletions cut 6 bases from V and 0 bases from J, with 19 bases between. In DNA, the CDR3 is TGTGCCAGCAGACACCGCGGGACTGTCGGGAGCACAGATACGCAGTATTTT. Its translation: CASRHRGTVGSTDTQYF.

The rearrangement joins TRBV11-1 to TRBJ2-5; 12 bases agree with TRBD2. The CDR3 extends over 17 amino acids. The junction had 10 bases not matched to a gene; V was cut back by 4 bases and J by 4 bases. Per the germline V gene, CDR1 is SGHAT and CDR2 is FQDESV (reference sequence). For the CDR3, the DNA is TGTGCCAGCAGCTCCGTGACTAGCGGGAGACTACGAGAGACCCAGTACTTC. Amino acids: CASSSVTSGRLRETQYF.

This clonotype was counted between two and nine times. This chain links TRBV20-1 with TRBJ2-5; maybe TRBD1 (7 bases). Looked up from germline, CDR1 is DFQATT and CDR2 is SNEGSKA (reference sequence). The CDR3 contains 17 residues. V lost 0 bases and J 5 bases, leaving 22 bases between the germline ends. The CDR3 loop reads CSARENRGAGIWETQYF. CDR3 sequence (DNA): TGCAGTGCTAGAGAAAACAGGGGCGCGGGGATTTGGGAGACCCAGTACTTC.

In its sample, this clonotype was seen a few times. The rearrangement joins TRBV7-9 to TRBJ1-2, with D perhaps TRBD1 (5 bases). CDR3 length equals 14 residues. Germline CDR1 and CDR2: SEHNR and FQNEAQ (reference sequence). With 5 bases removed from V and 7 bases from J, the gap between germline ends came to 17 bases. CDR3 loop: CASSPQGNEFGYTF. DNA of the CDR3: TGTGCCAGCAGCCCCCAGGGAAATGAATTTGGCTACACCTTC.

This clonotype has just a few counts. The V call is TRBV7-9, the J call TRBJ2-5; D might be TRBD2 (6 bases). V was shortened by 5 bases and J by 4 bases, with 14 bases between the two germline ends. CDR3 length: 14 amino acids. CDR1 is SEHNR, CDR2 FQNEAQ, per germline (reference sequence). This chain's CDR3 is CASSPWGDRETQYF. Written as DNA, the CDR3 is TGTGCCAGCAGCCCCTGGGGGGACCGAGAGACCCAGTACTTC.

The chain is built from TRBV20-1 and TRBJ2-7; D tentatively reads TRBD1 or TRBD2 (5 bases each). The CDR3 totals 13 residues. V dropped 4 bases and J dropped 4 bases, with 14 bases sitting between them. Germline CDR1 DFQATT, CDR2 SNEGSKA (reference sequence). The CDR3 region has the DNA TGCAGTGCTACCACGGGGCTACGGTACGAGCAGTACTTC. Residues: CSATTGLRYEQYF.

The chain has TRBV18 and TRBJ2-7, with no clear D. Per germline, CDR1 KGHSH and CDR2 LQKENI. The CDR3 runs to 15 residues. V was shortened by 2 bases and J by 4 bases, with 15 bases between the two germline ends. The DNA of the CDR3 is TGTGCCAGCTCACCAGACCCAATCCCCGGGTACGAGCAGTACTTC. Translating gives CASSPDPIPGYEQYF.

The chain is built from TRBV12-3 or TRBV12-4 and TRBJ2-3, with TRBD1 identical over 8 bases. J was trimmed by 9 bases and V by 6 bases; bases with no gene match: 5. CDR3 size: 12 residues. The CDR3: CASRPTGGTQYF. CDR3 nucleotides: TGTGCCAGCAGACCTACAGGGGGAACGCAGTATTTT.

This clonotype has only a few counts. The chain combines TRBV28 with TRBJ2-1; TRBD2 matches at 7 bases. The CDR3 consists of 15 residues. Germline CDR1 reads MDHEN; CDR2 reads SYDVKM. The ends lost 2 bases at V and 0 bases at J; junction bases unmatched: 1. This CDR3 reads CASSLPGGSYNEQFF. In DNA, the CDR3 is TGTGCCAGCAGTTTACCGGGAGGCTCCTACAATGAGCAGTTCTTC.

The chain employs TRBV27 and TRBJ2-2, with TRBD1 identical over 11 bases. The CDR3 extends over 16 amino acids. V was pared by 6 bases and J by 3 bases, with 6 bases of the junction left unmatched. The germline CDR1 and CDR2 sequences are MNHEY and SMNVEV (reference sequence). CDR3 DNA: TGTGCCAGCAGGCAGAGGACAGGGGGCCACACCGGGGAGCTGTTTTTT. It encodes CASRQRTGGHTGELFF.

The V call is TRBV6-1, the J call TRBJ2-3; TRBD2 might be the D (5 bases). Trimming removed 0 bases at V and 1 base at J, with 8 bases between. The CDR3 is 15 residues long. Germline V gives CDR1 MNHNS, CDR2 SASEGT. This chain's CDR3 is CASSEASSRTDTQYF. The CDR3 DNA reads TGTGCCAGCAGTGAAGCGTCTAGCCGCACAGATACGCAGTATTTT.

The table lists this clonotype with a few counts. The chain couples TRBV20-1 to TRBJ1-3; perhaps TRBD1 as D (6 bases). Germline loops: CDR1 DFQATT, CDR2 SNEGSKA (reference sequence). The CDR3 is 14 residues long. The germline V and J ends were trimmed by 3 bases and 2 bases, with 11 bases remaining between them. In nucleotides, the CDR3 is TGCAGTGCTAGTCGGGGGGCTCCTGGAAACACCATATATTTT. Amino acids: CSASRGAPGNTIYF.

The chain is built from TRBV29-1 and TRBJ1-4; 9 positions agree with TRBD1. V gave up 6 bases and J gave up 2 bases; unmatched junction bases: 4. CDR3 length equals 14 residues. Germline lookup yields CDR1 SQVTM and CDR2 ANQGSEA. CDR3 nucleotide sequence: TGCAGCGTGACCGGACAGGGGACTAATGAAAAACTGTTTTTT. This encodes CSVTGQGTNEKLFF.

A few counts support this clonotype. The chain combines TRBV28 with TRBJ2-7; D not resolved. The V gene's germline CDR1 is MDHEN and CDR2 SYDVKM. Trimming took 6 bases from V and 1 from J, leaving 10 bases between them. The CDR3 covers 13 residues. This CDR3 reads CASRPHLSYEQYF. The CDR3 nucleotides read TGTGCCAGCAGACCACACCTATCCTACGAGCAGTACTTC.